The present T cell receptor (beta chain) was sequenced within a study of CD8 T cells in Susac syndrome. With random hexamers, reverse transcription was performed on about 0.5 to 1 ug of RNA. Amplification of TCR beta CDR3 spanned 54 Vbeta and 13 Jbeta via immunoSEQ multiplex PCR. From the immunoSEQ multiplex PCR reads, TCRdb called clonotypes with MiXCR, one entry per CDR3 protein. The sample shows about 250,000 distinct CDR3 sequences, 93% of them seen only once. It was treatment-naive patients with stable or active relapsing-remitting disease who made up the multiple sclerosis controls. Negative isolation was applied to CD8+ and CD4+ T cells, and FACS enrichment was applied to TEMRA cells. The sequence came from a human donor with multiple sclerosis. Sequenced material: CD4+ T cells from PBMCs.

The CDR3 region is CASSLLQGAEKLFF. DNA for the CDR3: TGTGCCAGCAGTTTACTTCAGGGGGCTGAAAAACTGTTTTTT. The chain is built from TRBV27 and TRBJ1-4; 8 nucleotides line up with TRBD1. The V and J ends lost 2 bases and 7 bases, in that order; junction bases with no gene match: 3. The germline V gene has CDR1 MNHEY and CDR2 SMNVEV (reference sequence). The CDR3 is 14 amino acids.